A selection of T cell receptor beta chains follows, all from one sample in a study of blood T cell repertoires in COVID-19. The table came from immunoSEQ multiplex PCR; TCRdb's copy has only in-frame clones and leaves some out. The sample yields some 250,000 clones, 89% seen once. The sequenced sample was PBMCs or T cells enriched from blood (not recorded which). The source is a woman aged 25 to 39 with acute COVID-19. Each CDR3 is given without its conserved first and last residue. D genes are given only for firm matches.

v_gene | d_gene | CDR3aa
TRBV25-1 | - | ASRRGNTEAF
TRBV28 | TRBD1 | ASSLAGQGLTNEKLF
TRBV28 | - | ASRHPLGPSYGYT
TRBV27 | - | ASSLSGNYGYT
TRBV7-3 | TRBD1 | ATAITDRGNQPQH
TRBV4-3 | - | ASSQDGESTEAF
TRBV9 | TRBD2 | ASSVSSSGVYEQY
TRBV5-5 | TRBD2 | ASSRLLAGYSYEQY
TRBV5-1 | - | ASSFRGEQPQH
TRBV7-2 | - | ASSLDGSSPLH
TRBV11-3 | - | ASSSSQNSYYNEQF
TRBV7-6 | - | ASSLDIDQGPLNYNEQF
TRBV6-5 | TRBD1 | ASRNGQGTYEQY
TRBV4-1 | TRBD1 | ASTLAGGFNEQF
TRBV7-9 | TRBD1 | ASSLDRGSFGEQY
TRBV5-1 | - | ASSLGRDYEQY
TRBV12-3/TRBV12-4 | - | ASSFAGEKLF
TRBV28 | - | ASSSRGPSGNTIY
TRBV14 | - | ASSRPAGVGEQY
TRBV19 | TRBD1 | ASSISTGGGVTEAF
TRBV7-2 | - | ASSLVGPAPEAF
TRBV2 | - | ASSEGTAHNEKLF
TRBV18 | - | ASSPSAPNPGNTIY
TRBV2 | - | ASSLLGRGEETQY